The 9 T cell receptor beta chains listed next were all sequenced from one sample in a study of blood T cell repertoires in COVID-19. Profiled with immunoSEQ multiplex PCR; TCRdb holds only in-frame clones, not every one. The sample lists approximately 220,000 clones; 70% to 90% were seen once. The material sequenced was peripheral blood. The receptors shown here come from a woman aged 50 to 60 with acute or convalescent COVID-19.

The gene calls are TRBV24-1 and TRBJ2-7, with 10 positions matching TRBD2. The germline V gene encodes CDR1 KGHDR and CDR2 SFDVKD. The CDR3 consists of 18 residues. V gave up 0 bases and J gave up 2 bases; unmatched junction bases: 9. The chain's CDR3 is CATSDLPSSGGLPYEQYF. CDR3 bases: TGTGCCACCAGTGATTTGCCGTCTAGCGGGGGCCTTCCCTACGAGCAGTACTTC.

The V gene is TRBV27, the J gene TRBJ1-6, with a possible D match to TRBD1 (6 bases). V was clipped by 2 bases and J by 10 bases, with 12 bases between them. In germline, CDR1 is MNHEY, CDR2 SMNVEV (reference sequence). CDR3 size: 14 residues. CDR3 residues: CASSLGRGVSPLHF. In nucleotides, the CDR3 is TGTGCCAGCAGTTTAGGCAGGGGAGTCTCACCCCTCCACTTT.

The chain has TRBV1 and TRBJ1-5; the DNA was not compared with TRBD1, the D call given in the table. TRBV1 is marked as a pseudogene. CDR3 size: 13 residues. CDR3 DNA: TGCACCAGCAGCCAGACAGACAATCAGCCCCAGCATTTT. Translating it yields CTSSQTDNQPQHF.

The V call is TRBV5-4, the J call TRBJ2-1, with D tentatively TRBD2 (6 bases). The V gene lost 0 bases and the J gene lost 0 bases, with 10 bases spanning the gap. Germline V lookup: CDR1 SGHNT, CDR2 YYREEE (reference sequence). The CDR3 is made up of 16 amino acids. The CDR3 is CASSLGAGYSYNEQFF. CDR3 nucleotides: TGTGCCAGCAGCTTGGGGGCGGGATACTCCTACAATGAGCAGTTCTTC.

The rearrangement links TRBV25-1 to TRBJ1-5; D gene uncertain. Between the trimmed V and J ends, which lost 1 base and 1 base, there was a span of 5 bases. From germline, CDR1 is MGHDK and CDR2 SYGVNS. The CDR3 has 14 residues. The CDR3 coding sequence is TGTGCCAGCAGTGAATCCACAAGCAATCAGCCCCAGCATTTT. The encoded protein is CASSESTSNQPQHF.

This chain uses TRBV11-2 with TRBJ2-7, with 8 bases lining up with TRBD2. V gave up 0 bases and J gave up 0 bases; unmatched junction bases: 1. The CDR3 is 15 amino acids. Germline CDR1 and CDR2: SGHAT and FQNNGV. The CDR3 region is CASSLELAVSYEQYF. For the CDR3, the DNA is TGTGCCAGCAGCTTAGAACTAGCGGTCTCCTACGAGCAGTACTTC.

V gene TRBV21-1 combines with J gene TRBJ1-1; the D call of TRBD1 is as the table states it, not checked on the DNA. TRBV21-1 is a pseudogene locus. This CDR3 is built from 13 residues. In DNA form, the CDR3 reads TGTGCCAGCAGCAAGGCAGGTCGCACTGAAGCTTTCTTT. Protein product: CASSKAGRTEAFF.

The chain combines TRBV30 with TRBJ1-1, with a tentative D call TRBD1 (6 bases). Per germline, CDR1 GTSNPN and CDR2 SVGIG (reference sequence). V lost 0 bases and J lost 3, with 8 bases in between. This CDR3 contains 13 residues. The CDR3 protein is CAWSVNRDTEAFF. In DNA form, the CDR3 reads TGTGCCTGGAGTGTTAACAGGGACACTGAAGCTTTCTTT.

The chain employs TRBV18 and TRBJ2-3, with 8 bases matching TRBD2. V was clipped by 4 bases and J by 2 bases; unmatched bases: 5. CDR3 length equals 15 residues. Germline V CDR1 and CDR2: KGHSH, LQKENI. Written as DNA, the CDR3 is TGTGCCAGCTCACGAGGAGCGGGGGACACAGATACGCAGTATTTT. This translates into CASSRGAGDTDTQYF.